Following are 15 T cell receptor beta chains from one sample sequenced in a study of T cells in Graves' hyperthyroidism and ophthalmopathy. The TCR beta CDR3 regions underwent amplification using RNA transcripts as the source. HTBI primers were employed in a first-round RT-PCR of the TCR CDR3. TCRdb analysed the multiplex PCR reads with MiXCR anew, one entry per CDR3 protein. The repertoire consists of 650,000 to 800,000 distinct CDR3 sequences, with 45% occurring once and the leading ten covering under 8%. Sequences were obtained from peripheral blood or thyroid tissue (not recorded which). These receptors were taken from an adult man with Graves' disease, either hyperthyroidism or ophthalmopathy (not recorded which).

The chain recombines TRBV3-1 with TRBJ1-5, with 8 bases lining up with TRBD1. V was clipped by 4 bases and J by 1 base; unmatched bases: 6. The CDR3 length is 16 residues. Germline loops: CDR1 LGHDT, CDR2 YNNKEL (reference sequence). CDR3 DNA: TGTGCCAGCAGCCGAGGACAGGGCGGCAGCAATCAGCCCCAGCATTTT. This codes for CASSRGQGGSNQPQHF. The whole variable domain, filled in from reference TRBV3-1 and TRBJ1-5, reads DTAVSQTPKYLVTQMGNDKSIKCEQNLGHDTMYWYKQDSKKFLKIMFSYNNKELIINETVPNRFSPKSPDKAHLNLHINSLELGDSAVYFCASSRGQGGSNQPQHFGDGTRLSIL.

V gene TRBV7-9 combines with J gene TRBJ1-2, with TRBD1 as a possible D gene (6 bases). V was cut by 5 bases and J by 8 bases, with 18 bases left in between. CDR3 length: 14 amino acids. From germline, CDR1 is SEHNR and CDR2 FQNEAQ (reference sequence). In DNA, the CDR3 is TGTGCCAGCAGCCTAGACAGGAGCCTGAGCGGCTACACCTTC. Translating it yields CASSLDRSLSGYTF. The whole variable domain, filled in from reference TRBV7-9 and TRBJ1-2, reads DTGVSQNPRHKITKRGQNVTFRCDPISEHNRLYWYRQTLGQGPEFLTYFQNEAQLEKSRLLSDRFSAERPKGSFSTLEIQRTEQGDSAMYLCASSLDRSLSGYTFGSGTRLTVV.

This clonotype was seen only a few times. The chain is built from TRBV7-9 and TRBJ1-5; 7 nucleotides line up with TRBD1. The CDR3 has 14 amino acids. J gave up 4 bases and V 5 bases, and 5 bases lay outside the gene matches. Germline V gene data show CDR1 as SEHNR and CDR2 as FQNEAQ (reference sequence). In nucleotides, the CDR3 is TGTGCCAGCAGCCAACAGGGGTGGAATCAGCCCCAGCATTTT. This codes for CASSQQGWNQPQHF.

CDR3 amino acids: CAISESLGTYEQYF. The CDR3 bases are TGTGCCATCAGTGAGTCTTTGGGTACCTACGAGCAGTACTTC. The rearrangement links TRBV10-3 to TRBJ2-7; no clear D. The CDR3 is made up of 14 amino acids. Germline V gives CDR1 ENHRY, CDR2 SYGVKD. Trimming removed 0 bases at V and 2 bases at J, with 8 bases between.

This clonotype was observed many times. CDR3 sequence: CASSLDGAAQETQYF. The CDR3 bases are TGTGCCAGCAGCTTAGATGGCGCAGCACAAGAGACCCAGTACTTC. The chain joins TRBV7-2 to TRBJ2-5, with no clear D. With 1 base removed from V and 2 bases from J, the gap between germline ends came to 11 bases. Per germline, CDR1 SGHTA and CDR2 FQGNSA. The CDR3 extends over 15 amino acids.

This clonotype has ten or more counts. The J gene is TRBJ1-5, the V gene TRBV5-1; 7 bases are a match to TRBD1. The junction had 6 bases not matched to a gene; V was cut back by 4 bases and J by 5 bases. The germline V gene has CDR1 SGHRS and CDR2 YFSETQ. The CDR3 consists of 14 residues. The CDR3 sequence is CASSPGQADQPQHF. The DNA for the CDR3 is TGCGCCAGCAGCCCCGGACAGGCCGATCAGCCCCAGCATTTT.

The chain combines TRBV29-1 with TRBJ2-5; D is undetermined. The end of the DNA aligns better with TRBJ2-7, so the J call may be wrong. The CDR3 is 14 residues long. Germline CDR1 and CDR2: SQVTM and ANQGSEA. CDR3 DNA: TGCAGCGTTGATAAAGGGATAGTTGTCGACGAGCAGTACTTC. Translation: CSVDKGIVVDEQYF.

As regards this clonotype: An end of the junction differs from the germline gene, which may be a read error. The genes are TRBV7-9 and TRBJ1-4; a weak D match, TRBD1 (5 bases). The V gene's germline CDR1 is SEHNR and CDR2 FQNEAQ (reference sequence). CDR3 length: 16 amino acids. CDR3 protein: CASSFQGEPTNEKLFF. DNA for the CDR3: TGCGCCAGCAGCTTTCAAGGGGAACCAACTAATGAAAAACTGTTTTTT. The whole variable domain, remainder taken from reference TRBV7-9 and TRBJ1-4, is DTGVSQNPRHKITKRGQNVTFRCDPISEHNRLYWYRQTLGQGPEFLTYFQNEAQLEKSRLLSDRFSAERPKGSFSTLEIQRTEQGDSAMYLCASSFQGEPTNEKLFFGSGTQLSVL.

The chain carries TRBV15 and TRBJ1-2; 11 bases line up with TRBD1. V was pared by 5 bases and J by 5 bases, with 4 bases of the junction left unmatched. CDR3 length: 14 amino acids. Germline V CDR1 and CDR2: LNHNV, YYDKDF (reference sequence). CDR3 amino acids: CATSAGQGAYGYTF. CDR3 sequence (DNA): TGTGCCACCAGCGCCGGACAGGGGGCTTATGGCTACACCTTC.

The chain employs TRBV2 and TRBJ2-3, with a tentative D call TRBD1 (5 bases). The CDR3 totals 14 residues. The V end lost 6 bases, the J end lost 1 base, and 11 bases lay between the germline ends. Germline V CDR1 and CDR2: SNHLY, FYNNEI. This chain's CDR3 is CASRDSAGTDTQYF. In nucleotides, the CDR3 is TGTGCCAGCAGAGACAGCGCCGGCACAGATACGCAGTATTTT.

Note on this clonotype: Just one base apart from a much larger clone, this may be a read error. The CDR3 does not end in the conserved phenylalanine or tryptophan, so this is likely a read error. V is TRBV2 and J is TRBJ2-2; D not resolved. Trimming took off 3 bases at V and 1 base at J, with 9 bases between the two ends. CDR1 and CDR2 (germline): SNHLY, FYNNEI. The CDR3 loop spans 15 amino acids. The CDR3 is CASSEFGRNTGELFL. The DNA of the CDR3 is TGTGCCAGCAGTGAGTTTGGTCGGAACACCGGGGAGCTGTTTCTT.

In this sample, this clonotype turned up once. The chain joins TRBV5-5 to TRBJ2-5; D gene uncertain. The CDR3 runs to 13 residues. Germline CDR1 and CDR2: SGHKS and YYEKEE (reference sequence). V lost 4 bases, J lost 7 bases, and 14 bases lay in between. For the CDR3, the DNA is TGTGCCAGCAGCGTTGAACGGTCCCGGACCCAGTACTTC. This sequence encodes CASSVERSRTQYF.

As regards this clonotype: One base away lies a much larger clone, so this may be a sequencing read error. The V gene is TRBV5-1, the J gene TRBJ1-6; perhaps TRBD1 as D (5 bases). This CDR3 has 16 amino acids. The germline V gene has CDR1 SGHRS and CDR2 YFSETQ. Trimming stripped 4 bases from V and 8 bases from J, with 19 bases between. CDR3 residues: CASSLGTTVGDSPLHF. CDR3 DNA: TGCGCCAGCAGCCTGGGGACCACAGTTGGCGATTCACCCCTCCACTTT.

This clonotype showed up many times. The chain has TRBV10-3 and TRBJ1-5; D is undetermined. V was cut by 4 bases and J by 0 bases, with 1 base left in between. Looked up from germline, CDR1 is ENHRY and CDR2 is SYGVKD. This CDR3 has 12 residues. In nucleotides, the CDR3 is TGTGCCATCAGTGGTAGCAATCAGCCCCAGCATTTT. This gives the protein CAISGSNQPQHF.

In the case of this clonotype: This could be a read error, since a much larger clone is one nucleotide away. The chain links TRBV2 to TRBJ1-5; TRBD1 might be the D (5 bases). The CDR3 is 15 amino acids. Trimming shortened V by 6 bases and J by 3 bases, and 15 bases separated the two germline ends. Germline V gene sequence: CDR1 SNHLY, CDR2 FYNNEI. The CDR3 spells CASSWGGQFNQPQHF. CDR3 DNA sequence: TGTGCCAGCAGCTGGGGCGGCCAATTCAATCAGCCCCAGCATTTT.